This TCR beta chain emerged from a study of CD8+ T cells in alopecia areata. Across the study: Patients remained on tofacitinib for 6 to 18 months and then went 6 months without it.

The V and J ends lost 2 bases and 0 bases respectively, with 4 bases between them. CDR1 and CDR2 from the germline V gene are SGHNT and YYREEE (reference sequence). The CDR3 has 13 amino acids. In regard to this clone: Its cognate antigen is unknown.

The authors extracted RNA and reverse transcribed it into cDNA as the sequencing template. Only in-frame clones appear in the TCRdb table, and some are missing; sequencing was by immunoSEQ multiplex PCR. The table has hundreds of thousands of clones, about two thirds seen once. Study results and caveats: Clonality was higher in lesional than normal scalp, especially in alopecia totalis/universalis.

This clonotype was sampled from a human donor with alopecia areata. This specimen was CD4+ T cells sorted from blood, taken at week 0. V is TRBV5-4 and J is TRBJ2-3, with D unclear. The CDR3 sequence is CASSFPSTDTQYF. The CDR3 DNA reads TGTGCCAGCAGCTTCCCGAGCACAGATACGCAGTATTTT.